This entry features one T cell receptor beta chain sequence. The antigen is not known. The data originate from a study of blood T cells in healthy people across ages. V lost 6 bases, J lost 5 bases, and 13 bases lay in between. The CDR3 loop spans 13 amino acids. CDR1 is WNHNN and CDR2 is SYGVQD in the germline V gene (reference sequence). Primers used in a second PCR of about 6 to 11 cycles were a sample-barcoded 5' primer and a J-beta primer mix. Each cDNA molecule, via a template-switch adaptor with 12 random nucleotides, was tagged. MiXCR, applied by TCRdb to the 5' RACE reads, yields one record per CDR3 protein. The sample lists approximately 1,100,000 distinct CDR3 sequences, under 45% seen once, with over 15% in the top ten. General study findings and limits: Expanded clonotype shifts may have been confounded, as the donors had an unknown CMV status. Naive CD4+ cell counts and diversity both ran higher in long-lived than in aged donors.

Input material: blood. This receptor was identified in a woman aged 60-70 years in good health. The V call is TRBV10-1, the J call TRBJ1-1; tentative D call: TRBD1 (6 bases). CDR3 loop: CASRYNRDTEAFF. CDR3 coding DNA: TGCGCCAGCAGATACAACAGGGATACTGAAGCTTTCTTT.